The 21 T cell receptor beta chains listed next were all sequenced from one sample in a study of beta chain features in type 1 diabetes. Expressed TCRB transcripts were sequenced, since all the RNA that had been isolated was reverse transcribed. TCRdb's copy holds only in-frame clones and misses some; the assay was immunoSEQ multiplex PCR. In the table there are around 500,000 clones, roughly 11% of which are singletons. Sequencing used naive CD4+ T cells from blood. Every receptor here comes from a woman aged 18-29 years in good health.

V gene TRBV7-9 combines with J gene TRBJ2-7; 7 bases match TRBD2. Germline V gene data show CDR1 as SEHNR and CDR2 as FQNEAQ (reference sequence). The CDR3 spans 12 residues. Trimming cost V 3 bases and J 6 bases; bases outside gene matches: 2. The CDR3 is CASSFWEGEQYV. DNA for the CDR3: TGTGCCAGCAGCTTCTGGGAGGGCGAGCAGTACGTC.

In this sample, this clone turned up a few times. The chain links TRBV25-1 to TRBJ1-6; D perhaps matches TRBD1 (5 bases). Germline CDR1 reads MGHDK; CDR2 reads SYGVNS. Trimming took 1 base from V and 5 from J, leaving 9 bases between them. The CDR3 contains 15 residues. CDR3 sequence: CASSESLGDNSPLHF. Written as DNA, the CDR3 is TGTGCCAGCAGTGAATCGTTGGGGGATAATTCACCCCTCCACTTT.

CDR3 sequence reads: CAWSAGTGVEKLFF. CDR3 bases: TGTGCCTGGAGTGCTGGGACAGGGGTTGAAAAACTGTTTTTT. The gene calls are TRBV30 and TRBJ1-4; TRBD1 matches at 10 bases. CDR1 GTSNPN and CDR2 SVGIG come from the germline V gene (reference sequence). This CDR3 spans 14 amino acids. J gave up 7 bases and V 1 base, and 3 bases lay outside the gene matches.

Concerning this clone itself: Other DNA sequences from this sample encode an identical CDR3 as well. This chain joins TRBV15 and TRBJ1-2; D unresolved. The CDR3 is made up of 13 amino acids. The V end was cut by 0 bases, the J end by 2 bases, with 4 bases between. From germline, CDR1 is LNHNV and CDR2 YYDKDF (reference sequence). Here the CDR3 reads CATSRDGNYGYTF. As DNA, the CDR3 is TGTGCCACCAGCAGAGATGGAAACTATGGCTACACCTTC.

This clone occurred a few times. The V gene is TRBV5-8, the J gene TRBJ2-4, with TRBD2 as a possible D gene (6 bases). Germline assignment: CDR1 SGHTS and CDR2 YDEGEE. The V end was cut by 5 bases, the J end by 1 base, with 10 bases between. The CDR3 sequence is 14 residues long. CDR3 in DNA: TGTGCCAGCAGGCGGAGGGCGGCCAAAAACATTCAGTACTTC. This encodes CASRRRAAKNIQYF. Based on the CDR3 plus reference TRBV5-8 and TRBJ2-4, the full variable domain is EAGVTQSPTHLIKTRGQQATLRCSPISGHTSVYWYQQALGLGLQFLLWYDEGEERNRGNFPPRFSGRQFPNYSSELNVNALELEDSALYLCASRRRAAKNIQYFGAGTRLSVL.

CDR3 loop: CASSPAGQGNNEQFF. The CDR3 DNA is TGTGCCAGCAGCCCAGCGGGACAGGGAAACAATGAGCAGTTCTTC. This chain links TRBV9 with TRBJ2-1; 9 bases fit TRBD1. The CDR3 runs to 15 residues. Unmatched junction bases numbered 7, after V lost 4 bases and J lost 5 bases. Germline-derived CDR1 and CDR2 are SGDLS and YYNGEE.

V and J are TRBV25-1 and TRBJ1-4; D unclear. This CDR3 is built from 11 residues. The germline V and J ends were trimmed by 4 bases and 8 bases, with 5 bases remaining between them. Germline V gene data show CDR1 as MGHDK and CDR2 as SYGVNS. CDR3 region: CASSVREKLFF. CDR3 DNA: TGTGCCAGCAGTGTGAGAGAAAAACTGTTTTTT. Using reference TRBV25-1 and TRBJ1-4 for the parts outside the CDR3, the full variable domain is EADIYQTPRYLVIGTGKKITLECSQTMGHDKMYWYQQDPGMELHLIHYSYGVNSTEKGDLSSESTVSRIRTEHFPLTLESARPSHTSQYLCASSVREKLFFGSGTQLSVL.

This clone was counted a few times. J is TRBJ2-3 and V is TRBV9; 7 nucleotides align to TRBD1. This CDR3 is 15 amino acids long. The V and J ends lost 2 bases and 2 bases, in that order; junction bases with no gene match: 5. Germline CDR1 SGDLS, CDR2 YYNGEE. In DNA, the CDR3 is TGTGCCAGCAGCGTTTTAGAGGGGGCCACAGATACGCAGTATTTT. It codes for CASSVLEGATDTQYF.

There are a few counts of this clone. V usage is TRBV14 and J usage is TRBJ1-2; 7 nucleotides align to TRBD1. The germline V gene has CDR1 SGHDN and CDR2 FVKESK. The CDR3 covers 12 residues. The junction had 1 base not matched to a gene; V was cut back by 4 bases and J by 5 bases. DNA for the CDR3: TGTGCCAGCAGCCGGGACAGATATGGCTACACCTTC. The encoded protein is CASSRDRYGYTF. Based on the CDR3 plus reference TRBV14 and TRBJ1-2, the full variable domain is EAGVTQFPSHSVIEKGQTVTLRCDPISGHDNLYWYRRVMGKEIKFLLHFVKESKQDESGMPNNRFLAERTGGTYSTLKVQPAELEDSGVYFCASSRDRYGYTFGSGTRLTVV.

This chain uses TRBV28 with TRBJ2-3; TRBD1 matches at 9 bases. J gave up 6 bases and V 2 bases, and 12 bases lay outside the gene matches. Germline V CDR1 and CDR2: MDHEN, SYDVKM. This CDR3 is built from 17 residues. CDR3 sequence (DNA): TGTGCCAGCAGTTTACCCGGGACAGGGAGAAGGAGGGATACGCAGTATTTT. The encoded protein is CASSLPGTGRRRDTQYF.

The DNA for the CDR3 is TGTGCCAGCTCACCACGGGGACTAGCCGTAGAGACCCAGTACTTC. Its translation is CASSPRGLAVETQYF. This chain links TRBV18 with TRBJ2-5; 9 bases fit TRBD2. Germline V gene lookup returns CDR1 KGHSH and CDR2 LQKENI. The J segment lost 4 bases and the V segment lost 1 base, leaving 4 bases of the junction unmatched. CDR3 length: 15 amino acids.

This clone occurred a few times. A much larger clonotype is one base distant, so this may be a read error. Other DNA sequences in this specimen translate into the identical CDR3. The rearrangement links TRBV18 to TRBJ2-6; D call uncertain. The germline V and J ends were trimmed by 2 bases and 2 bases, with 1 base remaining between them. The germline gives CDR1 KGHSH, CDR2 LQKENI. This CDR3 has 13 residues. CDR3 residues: CASSPAGANVLTF. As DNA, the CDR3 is TGTGCCAGCTCACCAGCTGGGGCCAACGTCCTGACTTTC. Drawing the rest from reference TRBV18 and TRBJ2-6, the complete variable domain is NAGVMQNPRHLVRRRGQEARLRCSPMKGHSHVYWYRQLPEEGLKFMVYLQKENIIDESGMPKERFSAEFPKEGPSILRIQQVVRGDSAAYFCASSPAGANVLTFGAGSRLTVL.

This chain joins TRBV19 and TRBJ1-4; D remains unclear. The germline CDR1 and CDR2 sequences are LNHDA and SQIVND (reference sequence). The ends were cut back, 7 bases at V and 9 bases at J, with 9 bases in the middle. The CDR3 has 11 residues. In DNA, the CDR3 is TGTGCCAGTACCCCCGGACAAAAACTGTTTTTT. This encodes CASTPGQKLFF.

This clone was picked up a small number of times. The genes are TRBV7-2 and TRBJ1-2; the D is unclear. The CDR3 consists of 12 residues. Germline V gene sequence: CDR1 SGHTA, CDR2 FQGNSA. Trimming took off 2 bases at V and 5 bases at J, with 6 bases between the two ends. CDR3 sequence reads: CASSLTVYGYTF. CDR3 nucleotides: TGTGCCAGCAGCTTAACTGTATATGGCTACACCTTC.

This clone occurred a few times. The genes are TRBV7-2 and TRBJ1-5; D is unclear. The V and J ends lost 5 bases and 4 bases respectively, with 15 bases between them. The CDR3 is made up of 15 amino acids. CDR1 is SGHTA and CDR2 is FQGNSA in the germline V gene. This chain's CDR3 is CASSPDGLLNQPQHF. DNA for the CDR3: TGTGCCAGCAGCCCCGACGGACTTTTAAATCAGCCCCAGCATTTT.

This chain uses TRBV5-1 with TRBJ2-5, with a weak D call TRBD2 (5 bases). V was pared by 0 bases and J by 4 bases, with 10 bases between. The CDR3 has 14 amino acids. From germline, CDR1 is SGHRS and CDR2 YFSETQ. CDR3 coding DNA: TGCGCCAGCAGCTTGGCCTTGGAGGCAGAGACCCAGTACTTC. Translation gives CASSLALEAETQYF.

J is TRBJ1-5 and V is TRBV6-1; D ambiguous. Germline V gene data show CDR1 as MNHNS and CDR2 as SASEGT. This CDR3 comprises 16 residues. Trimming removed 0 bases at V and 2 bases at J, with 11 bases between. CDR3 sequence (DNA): TGTGCCAGCAGTGAAGCGGTGTGGCGGGGCAATCAGCCCCAGCATTTT. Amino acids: CASSEAVWRGNQPQHF.

The CDR3 region is CAWSVQVETQYF. CDR3 nucleotide sequence: TGTGCCTGGAGTGTACAAGTGGAGACCCAGTACTTC. The chain employs TRBV30 and TRBJ2-5; no firm D call. The germline V gene encodes CDR1 GTSNPN and CDR2 SVGIG (reference sequence). The CDR3 extends over 12 amino acids. V was trimmed by 0 bases and J by 5 bases, leaving 7 bases between them.

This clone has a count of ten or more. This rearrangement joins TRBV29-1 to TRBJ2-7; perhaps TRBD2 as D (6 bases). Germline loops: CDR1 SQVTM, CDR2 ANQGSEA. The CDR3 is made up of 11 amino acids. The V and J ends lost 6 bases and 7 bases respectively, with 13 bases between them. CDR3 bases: TGCAGCGTCCGCCGGGGAGGAGAGCAGTACGTC. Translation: CSVRRGGEQYV.

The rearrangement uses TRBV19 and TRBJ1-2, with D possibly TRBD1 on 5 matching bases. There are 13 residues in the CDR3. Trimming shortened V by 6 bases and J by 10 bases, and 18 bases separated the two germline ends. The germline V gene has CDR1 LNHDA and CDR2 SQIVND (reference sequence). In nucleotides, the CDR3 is TGTGCCAGTAGAAACCGGGACGCTTACTTCTACACCTTC. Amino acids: CASRNRDAYFYTF.

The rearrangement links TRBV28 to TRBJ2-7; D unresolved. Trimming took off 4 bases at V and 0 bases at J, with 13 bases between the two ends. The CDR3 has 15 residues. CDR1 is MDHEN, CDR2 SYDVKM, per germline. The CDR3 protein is CASSSATRSSYEQYF. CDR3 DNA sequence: TGTGCCAGCAGTTCGGCAACAAGGAGCTCCTACGAGCAGTACTTC.